Here is one T cell receptor (beta chain) with its context. The CDR3 extends over 14 amino acids. The V gene lost 1 base and the J gene lost 4 bases, with 9 bases spanning the gap. Germline-derived CDR1 and CDR2 are SGHRS and YFSETQ. In the source study's methods: Nucleated cell number was recorded as an estimate derived from reference gene primer amplification. The repertoire was sequenced with immunoSEQ multiplex PCR; TCRdb's copy has only in-frame clones and lacks some. That table gives V, J and clone size, and the DNA gave D and trimming. This sample has over 120,000 clones, with 88% found just once. This entry belongs to a study of blood T cell repertoires in COVID-19.

The chain couples TRBV5-1 to TRBJ2-1; possibly TRBD1 for D (5 bases). Source material: peripheral blood. The receptor comes from a woman aged 45-59 years with acute or convalescent COVID-19. The CDR3 DNA follows: TGCGCCAGCAGCTTGTCGACAGAGTACAATGAGCAGTTCTTC. It yields the protein CASSLSTEYNEQFF.